This T cell receptor (beta chain) derives from a study of CD8 T cells in Susac syndrome. Notes on the study in general: The study recognized that the number of individuals in its TCR sequencing and HLA analysis was relatively small.

Random hexamers served to reverse transcribe roughly 0.5 to 1 ug RNA. A multiplex approach, immunoSEQ multiplex PCR, amplified TCR beta CDR3 across 54 Vbeta and 13 Jbeta. TCRdb processed the immunoSEQ multiplex PCR reads anew with MiXCR; each CDR3 protein has one entry. Of over 200,000 distinct CDR3 sequences listed, 85% to 95% were seen once; the top ten hold approximately 0.081%. The sequenced target, TCR beta, came from blood CD8+ and CD4+ T cells. The TEMRA cells underwent FACS enrichment, while the CD8+ and CD4+ T cells underwent negative isolation. Points on this clonotype: Its antigen is unidentified.

V dropped 4 bases and J dropped 3 bases, with 9 bases sitting between them. CDR1 and CDR2 (germline): SQVTM, ANQGSEA. The CDR3 is 12 amino acids. Sequenced: CD4+ T cells from PBMCs. The chain joins TRBV29-1 to TRBJ2-5; no reliable D call. The receptor was isolated from a human donor with multiple sclerosis. In DNA, the CDR3 is TGCAGCGTTGGGAATGCGGAAGAGACCCAGTACTTC. Translating gives CSVGNAEETQYF.